This TCR beta chain is from a study of cytomegalovirus exposure and HLA in healthy donors. Across the study: The study's early data release held 75 million to 95 million unique TCRs from HLA-typed donors. Findings and caveats of the study: From TCR beta sequences, most subjects' HLA-A and HLA-B alleles were reportedly predicted accurately. Presence/absence comparisons presumed near-even sequencing depth among donors. Trimming of TCR beta V- and J-genes showed a link, identified in a later analysis, to a missense DCLRE1C variant.

Worth noting for this clone: What it binds is unknown.

It was with 60 Vbeta and 13 Jbeta primers that the PCR ran. Only in-frame clones appear in the TCRdb table, and some are missing; sequencing was by immunoSEQ multiplex PCR. The sample lists 100,000 to 150,000 clones, more than 60% occurring once. The CDR3 is 14 residues long. Looked up from germline, CDR1 is SGHTA and CDR2 is FQGNSA. Trimming removed 3 bases from V and 3 bases from J, with 12 bases in between. The chain uses TRBV7-2 and TRBJ2-7; a weak D match, TRBD2 (6 bases). The specimen was PBMCs. The clonotype comes from a woman aged 55-70 years in good health and CMV-seropositive. The CDR3 DNA sequence: TGTGCCAGCAGCTTTGCGGGGACCGACTACGAGCAGTACTTC. This gives the protein CASSFAGTDYEQYF.